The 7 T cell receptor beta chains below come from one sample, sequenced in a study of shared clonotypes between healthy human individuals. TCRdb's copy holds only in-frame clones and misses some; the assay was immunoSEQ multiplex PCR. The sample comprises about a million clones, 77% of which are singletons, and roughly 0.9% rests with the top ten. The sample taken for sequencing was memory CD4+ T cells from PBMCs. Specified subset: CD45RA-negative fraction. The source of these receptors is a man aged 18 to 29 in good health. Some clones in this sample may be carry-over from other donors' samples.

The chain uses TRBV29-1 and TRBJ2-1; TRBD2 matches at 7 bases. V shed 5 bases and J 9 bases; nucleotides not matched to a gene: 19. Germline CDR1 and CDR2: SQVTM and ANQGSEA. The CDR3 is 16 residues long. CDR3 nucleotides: TGCAGCGTTCCCCAAGGAGCGGGGTGGATTCGTAGTGAGCAGTTCTTC. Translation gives CSVPQGAGWIRSEQFF.

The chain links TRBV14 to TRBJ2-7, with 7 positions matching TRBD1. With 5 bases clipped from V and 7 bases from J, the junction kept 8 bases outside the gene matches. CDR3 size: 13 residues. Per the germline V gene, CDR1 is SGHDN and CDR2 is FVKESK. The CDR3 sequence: CASSDRVMGEQYF. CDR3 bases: TGTGCCAGCAGCGACAGGGTGATGGGGGAGCAGTACTTC.

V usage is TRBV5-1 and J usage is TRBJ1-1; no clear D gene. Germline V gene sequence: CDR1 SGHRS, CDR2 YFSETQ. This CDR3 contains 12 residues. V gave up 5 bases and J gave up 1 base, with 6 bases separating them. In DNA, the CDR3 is TGCGCCAGCAGGGTCGGGAACACTGAAGCTTTCTTT. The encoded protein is CASRVGNTEAFF.

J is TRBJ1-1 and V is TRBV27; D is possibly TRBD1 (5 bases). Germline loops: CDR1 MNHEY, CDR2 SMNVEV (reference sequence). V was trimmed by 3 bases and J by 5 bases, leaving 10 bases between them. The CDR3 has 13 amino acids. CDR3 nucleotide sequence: TGTGCCAGCAGTTTCGGGGGGAGGACTGAAGCTTTCTTT. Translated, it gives CASSFGGRTEAFF.

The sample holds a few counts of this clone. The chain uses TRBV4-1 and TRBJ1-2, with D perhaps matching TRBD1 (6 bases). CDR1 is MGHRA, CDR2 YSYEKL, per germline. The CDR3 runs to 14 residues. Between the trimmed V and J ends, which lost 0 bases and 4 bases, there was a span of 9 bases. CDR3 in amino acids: CASSQDEGGYGYTF. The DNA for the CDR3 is TGCGCCAGCAGCCAAGATGAGGGGGGCTATGGCTACACCTTC.

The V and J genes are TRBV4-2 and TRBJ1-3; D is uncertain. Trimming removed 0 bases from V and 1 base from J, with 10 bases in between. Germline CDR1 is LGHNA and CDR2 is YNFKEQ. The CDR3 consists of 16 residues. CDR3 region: CASSQDLRVSGNTIYF. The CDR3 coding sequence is TGTGCCAGCAGCCAAGATCTCCGAGTTTCTGGAAACACCATATATTTT.

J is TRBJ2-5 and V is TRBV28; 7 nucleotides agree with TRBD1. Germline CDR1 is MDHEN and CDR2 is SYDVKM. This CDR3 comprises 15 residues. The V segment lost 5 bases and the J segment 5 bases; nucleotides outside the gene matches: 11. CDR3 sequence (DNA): TGTGCCAGCAGTCCCGTTAAAGGGGGCGCGGAGACCCAGTACTTC. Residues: CASSPVKGGAETQYF.